This record looks at one T cell receptor (beta chain) sequence and its context. This sample was taken from a study of breast tumors, draining lymph nodes, adjacent tissues. Each CDR3 protein gets one entry after TCRdb re-called the multiplex PCR reads with MiXCR. The sample has 65,000 to 80,000 distinct CDR3 sequences, approximately 19% seen once. Germline CDR1 reads MNHNY; CDR2 reads SVGAGI (reference sequence). The junction had 14 bases not matched to a gene; V was cut back by 8 bases and J by 4 bases. This CDR3 is 16 amino acids long. Breast cancer patients provided tissue from their axillary draining lymph nodes.

The TCR comes from a female donor with breast cancer. Some clones in this sample may be carry-over from other donors' samples. The chain is built from TRBV6-6 and TRBJ2-7, with 10 bases matching TRBD1. What was sequenced was axillary lymph node tissue. CDR3 nucleotides: TGTGCCAGCCCTCAGACTCCGGGACAGGGGAGGTACGAGCAGTACTTC. Translation gives CASPQTPGQGRYEQYF.